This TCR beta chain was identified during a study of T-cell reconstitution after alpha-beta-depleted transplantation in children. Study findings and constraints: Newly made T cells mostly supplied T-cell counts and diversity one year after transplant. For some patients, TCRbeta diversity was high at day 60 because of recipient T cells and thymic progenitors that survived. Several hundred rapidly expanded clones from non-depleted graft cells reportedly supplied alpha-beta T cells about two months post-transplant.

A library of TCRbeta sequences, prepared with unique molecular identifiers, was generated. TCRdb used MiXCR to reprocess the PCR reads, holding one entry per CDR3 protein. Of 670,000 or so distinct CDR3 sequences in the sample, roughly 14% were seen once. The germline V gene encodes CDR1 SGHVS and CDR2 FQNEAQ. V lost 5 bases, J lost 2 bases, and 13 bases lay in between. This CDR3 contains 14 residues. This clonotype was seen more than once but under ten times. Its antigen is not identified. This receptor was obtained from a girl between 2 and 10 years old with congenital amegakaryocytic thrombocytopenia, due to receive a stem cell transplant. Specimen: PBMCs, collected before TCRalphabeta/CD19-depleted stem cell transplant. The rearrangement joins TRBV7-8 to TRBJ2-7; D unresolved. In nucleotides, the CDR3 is TGTGCCAGCAGCCCCTACGGTGGCCCCTACGAGCAGTACTTC. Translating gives CASSPYGGPYEQYF.